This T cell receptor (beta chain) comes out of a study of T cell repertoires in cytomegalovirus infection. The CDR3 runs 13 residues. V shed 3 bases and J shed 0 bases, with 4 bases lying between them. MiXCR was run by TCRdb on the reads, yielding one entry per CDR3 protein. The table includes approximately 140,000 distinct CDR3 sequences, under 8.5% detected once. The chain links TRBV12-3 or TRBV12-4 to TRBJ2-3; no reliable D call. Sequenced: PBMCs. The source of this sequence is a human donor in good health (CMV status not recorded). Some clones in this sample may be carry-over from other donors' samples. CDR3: CASSFASTDTQYF. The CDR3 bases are TGTGCCAGCAGTTTCGCTAGCACAGATACGCAGTATTTT.